These T cell receptor beta chains were read from a single sample in a study of vaccination effects on CD4 cells after COVID-19. Sequenced by immunoSEQ multiplex PCR; TCRdb stores in-frame clones only, minus some. The sample lists fewer than 30,000 clones; over 70% were seen once. These TCRs are of unknown antigen specificity. This specimen consisted of CD4+ T cells from PBMCs cultured with SARS-CoV-2 spike peptides, obtained before COVID-19 vaccination. These receptors originate from a human donor who received a COVID-19 vaccine. The CDR3 runs from the conserved cysteine through the conserved F or W. The D gene is left open where the match is weak. Clone size is given for some rows only: seen once, a few or many times, or a class if the clone is expanded.

v_call	clone_size	j_call	d_call	cdr3_nt	cdr3_aa
TRBV18	few	TRBJ1-2	-	TGTGCCAGCTCACACTCAGGGGATCACTATGGCTACACCTTC	CASSHSGDHYGYTF
TRBV5-1	-	TRBJ2-5	-	TGCGCCAGCAGCTTGGCAAGGGAAGAGACCCAGTACTTC	CASSLAREETQYF
TRBV28	once	TRBJ2-7	-	TGTGCCAGCAGCCCAAGTGGAATTATTAGCTACGAGCAGTACTTC	CASSPSGIISYEQYF
TRBV11-2	-	TRBJ1-2	-	TGTGCCAGCAGCCTGAGCAGACAGGCCTATGGCTACACCTTC	CASSLSRQAYGYTF
TRBV2	-	TRBJ2-1	TRBD2	TGTGCCAGCAGTGGACTAGCGGGGGGCCCTGCCCACAATGAGCAGTTCTTC	CASSGLAGGPAHNEQFF
TRBV5-6	-	TRBJ1-3	TRBD1	TGTGCCAGCAGTTTCGAACGGACAGGGGGAAACACCATATATTTT	CASSFERTGGNTIYF
TRBV28	-	TRBJ2-7	-	TGTGCCAGCACCTCAACCCTTTACGAGCAGTACTTC	CASTSTLYEQYF
TRBV7-2	-	TRBJ2-2	-	TGTGCCAGCAGCTCCTACACCGGGGAGCTGTTTTTT	CASSSYTGELFF
TRBV7-9	-	TRBJ2-2	TRBD1	TGTGCCAGCAGCTCAACCAGGGCCAGGGGGACCGGGGAGCTGTTTTTT	CASSSTRARGTGELFF
TRBV5-6	few	TRBJ1-6	TRBD1	TGTGCCAGCAGCTTGAGGACCGGGACAGGGGTGAATTCACCCCTCCACTTT	CASSLRTGTGVNSPLHF
TRBV12-5	-	TRBJ1-1	-	TGTGCTAGTGGTTTGGGGACGGGGAACACTGAAGCTTTCTTT	CASGLGTGNTEAFF
TRBV5-4	-	TRBJ2-5	TRBD2	TGTGCCAGCAGCCCCGGGACTAGCGGGCCCCAAGAGACCCAGTACTTC	CASSPGTSGPQETQYF
TRBV4-1	few	TRBJ1-4	TRBD1	TGCGCCAGCAGCCAGGGGACAGGGGAGGTATATGAAAAACTGTTTTTT	CASSQGTGEVYEKLFF
TRBV5-5	few	TRBJ1-5	-	TGTGCCAGCAGCTTGGTTATGAGCAATCAGCCCCAGCATTTT	CASSLVMSNQPQHF
TRBV12-2	few	TRBJ1-5	-	TGTGCAAGTCGCTTAGACCCGTGGGGGGCGGATAGCAATCAGCCCCAGCATTTT	CASRLDPWGADSNQPQHF
TRBV29-1	-	TRBJ1-4	-	TGCAGCCCCCAACCGCCGCCTGAAAAACTGTTTTTT	CSPQPPPEKLFF
TRBV28	-	TRBJ2-4	TRBD2	TGTGCCAGCAGTCCCGCGGGGAGGGTTGGAAACATTCAGTACTTC	CASSPAGRVGNIQYF
TRBV4-1	-	TRBJ2-2	TRBD2	TGCGCCAGCAGCAAGATGCTACTAGCGGGACGGAGATTTACAAACACCGGGGAGCTGTTTTTT	CASSKMLLAGRRFTNTGELFF
TRBV4-2	-	TRBJ1-3	-	TGTGCCAGCAGCCAAGATGGTGCGCAGAGCTCTGGAAACACCATATATTTT	CASSQDGAQSSGNTIYF
TRBV6-1	-	TRBJ1-5	-	TGTGCCAGCAGTGAAGCAGGGGCGAAACAACCCCAGCATTTT	CASSEAGAKQPQHF
TRBV25-1	medium-sized	TRBJ2-6	-	TGTGCCAGCACGGGGGGCCGGGGAGACCTGACTTTC	CASTGGRGDLTF
TRBV18	-	TRBJ2-2	-	TGTGCCAGCTCACCTACCATTGGACAACAGACCGGGGAGCTGTTTTTT	CASSPTIGQQTGELFF
TRBV5-1	-	TRBJ1-2	-	TGCGCCAGCAGCTTGGATTGGGCGGTTCGTAACTATGGCTACACCTTC	CASSLDWAVRNYGYTF
TRBV5-5	-	TRBJ2-3	-	TGTGCCAGCAGCTTTAGGACAGTGGGCCTGGTAGATACGCAGTATTTT	CASSFRTVGLVDTQYF
TRBV5-4	-	TRBJ1-6	-	TGTGCCAGCAGCTTGGATCCCCCCGCGGTAAATAATTCACCCCTCCACTTT	CASSLDPPAVNNSPLHF
TRBV6-5	-	TRBJ1-5	-	TGTGCCAGCAGTCACTCGGGACTGAAGCCCCAGCATTTT	CASSHSGLKPQHF
TRBV4-1	-	TRBJ1-2	-	TGCGCCAGCAGCCAAGAGACGGGTTTAAACTATGGCTACACCTTC	CASSQETGLNYGYTF
TRBV9	-	TRBJ2-3	TRBD1	TGTGCCAGCAGCGCAATTGGAGGGACAGGGAAAGATACGCAGTATTTT	CASSAIGGTGKDTQYF
TRBV5-4	-	TRBJ2-1	TRBD2	TGTGCCAGCAGCTTTAAAGGACTAGACCTAAATGAGCAGTTCTTC	CASSFKGLDLNEQFF
TRBV19	-	TRBJ1-6	TRBD1	TGTGCCAGTAGCACAGGACAGGGGGTTTCTAATTCACCCCTCCACTTT	CASSTGQGVSNSPLHF
TRBV7-2	-	TRBJ2-5	-	TGTGCCAGCAGCTTAGCGCAGGGGTGGGAGACCCAGTACTTC	CASSLAQGWETQYF
TRBV7-3	-	TRBJ2-2	TRBD2	TGTGCCAGCAGCTATCGCTCCCTGACTAGCGGGGACGGGGAGCTGTTTTTT	CASSYRSLTSGDGELFF
TRBV3-1/TRBV3-2	-	TRBJ1-3	-	TGTGCCAGCAGCCAAGTTCCAGGGAGCGGAAACACCATATATTTT	CASSQVPGSGNTIYF
TRBV7-9	few	TRBJ2-1	TRBD2	TGTGCCAGCAGCCAAAAGCTAGCGGGGGCCAATGAGCAGTTCTTC	CASSQKLAGANEQFF
TRBV7-3	-	TRBJ2-1	-	TGTGCCAGCAGCCGAAAGCCCCCCGGGCCCCTTTACAATGAGCAGTTCTTC	CASSRKPPGPLYNEQFF
TRBV11-2	-	TRBJ2-1	-	TGTGCCAGCAGCTGGAGTTTCCTCCTATCCTCCTACAATGAGCAGTTCTTC	CASSWSFLLSSYNEQFF
TRBV7-2	once	TRBJ2-7	TRBD2	TGTGCCAGCAGCTTAACCGGGACTAGCACCTACGAGCAGTACTTC	CASSLTGTSTYEQYF
TRBV7-9	-	TRBJ1-2	-	TGTGCCAGCAGCGCGGGACGGCCCTATGGCTACACCTTC	CASSAGRPYGYTF
TRBV27	-	TRBJ1-3	-	TGTGCCAGCAGTTTACTTCACACTCAATCTTGGCAGGGGAAACCCTCTGGAAACACCATATATTTT	CASSLLHTQSWQGKPSGNTIYF
TRBV7-9	-	TRBJ1-6	TRBD1	TGTGCCAGCAGCTTAGGGACAGGGGGCCACTATAATTCACCCCTCCACTTT	CASSLGTGGHYNSPLHF
TRBV6-1	few	TRBJ1-5	-	TGTGCCAGCAGTGAACGGGGGAGGCCCCAGCATTTT	CASSERGRPQHF
TRBV2	-	TRBJ1-1	-	TGTGCCAGCAGAGAGCGGCCTGAAGCTTTCTTT	CASRERPEAFF
TRBV5-4	-	TRBJ1-2	TRBD1	TGTGCCAGCAGCGCCGGGACAGGGTTCTATGGCTACACCTTC	CASSAGTGFYGYTF
TRBV3-1/TRBV3-2	-	TRBJ1-5	-	TGTGCCAGCAGCCAGGGGTATAGCAATCAGCCCCAGCATTTT	CASSQGYSNQPQHF
TRBV19	few	TRBJ1-1	-	TGTGCCAGTAGTATTACTCGGCGGGCTTTCTTT	CASSITRRAFF
TRBV6-1	-	TRBJ2-4	-	TGTGCCAGCAGTGTATGGGGGGAGATGGGCAAAAACATTCAGTACTTC	CASSVWGEMGKNIQYF
TRBV14	-	TRBJ2-1	TRBD2	TGTGCCAGCAGCCATCTGTTGGGACTAGCGGGCGATGAGCAGTTCTTC	CASSHLLGLAGDEQFF
TRBV29-1	-	TRBJ2-7	TRBD1	TGCAGCGTTTCACAGGGGGCAGGAGGATACGAGCAGTACTTC	CSVSQGAGGYEQYF
TRBV7-2	-	TRBJ1-1	-	TGTGCCAGCAGCCTACAGGGTGGGGCGAACACTGAAGCTTTCTTT	CASSLQGGANTEAFF
TRBV6-5	-	TRBJ1-5	TRBD1	TGTGCCAGCAGTTACTCCCGGGACAGGGCTCAGCCCCAGCATTTT	CASSYSRDRAQPQHF
TRBV5-5	-	TRBJ1-3	-	TGTGCGAGTCTAGAGAACAGAATTGGAAACACCATATATTTT	CASLENRIGNTIYF
TRBV19	-	TRBJ1-6	-	TGTGCCAGTAGTATCTCCGTCAATTCACCCCTCCACTTT	CASSISVNSPLHF
TRBV29-1	few	TRBJ1-1	-	TGCAGCGTTGATAGGGGGGCCGGGTCGCGATCGGCAGCTTTCTTT	CSVDRGAGSRSAAFF
TRBV12-5	few	TRBJ1-5	-	TGTGCTAGTGGTAACCTTATGGATCAGCCCCAGCATTTT	CASGNLMDQPQHF
TRBV7-2	-	TRBJ2-3	TRBD2	TGTGCCAGCAGCAATATTGGGGGGAGGGCCACGCAGTATTTT	CASSNIGGRATQYF
TRBV29-1	-	TRBJ1-2	TRBD1	TGCAGCGCTGGGACAGGGGCCTATGGCTACACCTTC	CSAGTGAYGYTF
TRBV6-5	-	TRBJ2-2	-	TGTGCCAGCAGTTACAGGTTGCGACTAGTTGCCGGGGAGCTGTTTTTT	CASSYRLRLVAGELFF
TRBV5-6	-	TRBJ2-3	-	TGTGCCAGCAGCTTGGGGGCGAGCGGCACAGATACGCAGTATTTT	CASSLGASGTDTQYF
TRBV5-1	-	TRBJ1-5	TRBD1	TGCGCCAGCAGCTTCGGACAGGGGGCAACTAAGGGTCAGCCCCAGCATTTT	CASSFGQGATKGQPQHF